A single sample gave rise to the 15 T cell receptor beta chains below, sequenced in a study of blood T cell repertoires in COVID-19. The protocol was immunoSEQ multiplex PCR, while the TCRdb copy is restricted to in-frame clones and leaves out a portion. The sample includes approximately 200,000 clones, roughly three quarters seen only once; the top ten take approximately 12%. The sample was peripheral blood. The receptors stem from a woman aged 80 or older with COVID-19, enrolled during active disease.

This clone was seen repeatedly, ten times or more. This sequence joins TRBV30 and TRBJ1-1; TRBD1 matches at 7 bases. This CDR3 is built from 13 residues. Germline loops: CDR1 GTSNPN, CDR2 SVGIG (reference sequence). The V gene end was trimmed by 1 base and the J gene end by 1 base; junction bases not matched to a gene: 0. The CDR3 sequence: CAWSGTGNTEAFF. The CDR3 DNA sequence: TGTGCCTGGAGTGGGACAGGGAACACTGAAGCTTTCTTT.

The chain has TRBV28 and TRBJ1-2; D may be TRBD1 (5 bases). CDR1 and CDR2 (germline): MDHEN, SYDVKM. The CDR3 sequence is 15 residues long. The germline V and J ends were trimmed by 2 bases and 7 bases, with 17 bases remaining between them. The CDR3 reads CASSLSPRGRAGYTF. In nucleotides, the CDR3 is TGTGCCAGCAGTTTAAGCCCCCGCGGCAGGGCTGGCTACACCTTC.

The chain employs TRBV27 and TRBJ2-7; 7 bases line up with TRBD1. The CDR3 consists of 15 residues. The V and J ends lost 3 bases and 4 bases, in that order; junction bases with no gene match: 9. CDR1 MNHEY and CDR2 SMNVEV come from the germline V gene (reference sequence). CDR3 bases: TGTGCCAGCAGTTTCACCGGGACAGAGTCTTACGAGCAGTACTTC. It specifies CASSFTGTESYEQYF.

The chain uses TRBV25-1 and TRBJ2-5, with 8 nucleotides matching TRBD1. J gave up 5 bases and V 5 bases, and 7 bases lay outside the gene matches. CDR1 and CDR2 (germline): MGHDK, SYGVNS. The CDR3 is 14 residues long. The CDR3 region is CASSTRTGLETQYF. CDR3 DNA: TGTGCCAGCAGTACCCGGACAGGGTTGGAGACCCAGTACTTC.

In DNA, the CDR3 is TGTGCCAGCTCACCAAGCCAGGGCGACATTCAGTACTTC. It yields the protein CASSPSQGDIQYF. The chain has TRBV18 and TRBJ2-4; D is perhaps TRBD1 (5 bases). Germline CDR1 and CDR2: KGHSH and LQKENI. The ends were cut back, 2 bases at V and 8 bases at J, with 10 bases in the middle. The CDR3 spans 13 residues.

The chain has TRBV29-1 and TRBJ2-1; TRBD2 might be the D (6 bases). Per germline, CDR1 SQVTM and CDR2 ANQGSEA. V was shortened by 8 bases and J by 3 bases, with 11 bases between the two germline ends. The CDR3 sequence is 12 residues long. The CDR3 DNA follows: TGCAGCTCCCTAGCGCACTACAATGAGCAGTTCTTC. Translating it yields CSSLAHYNEQFF.

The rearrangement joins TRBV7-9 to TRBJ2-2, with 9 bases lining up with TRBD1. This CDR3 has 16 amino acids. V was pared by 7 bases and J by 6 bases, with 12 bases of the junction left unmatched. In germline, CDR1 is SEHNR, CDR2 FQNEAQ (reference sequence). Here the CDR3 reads CASTPPGQGGSGELFF. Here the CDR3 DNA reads TGTGCCAGCACCCCCCCGGGACAGGGAGGGTCCGGGGAGCTGTTTTTT.

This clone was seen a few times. This CDR3 is CATLDRTTGELFF. In nucleotides, the CDR3 is TGTGCCACTTTGGACAGAACCACCGGGGAGCTGTTTTTT. The V and J genes are TRBV2 and TRBJ2-2, with D maybe TRBD1 (6 bases). The germline V gene encodes CDR1 SNHLY and CDR2 FYNNEI. CDR3 length equals 13 residues. V lost 10 bases, J lost 4 bases, and 13 bases lay in between. The entire variable domain, with the rest obtained from reference TRBV2 and TRBJ2-2, is as follows: EPEVTQTPSHQVTQMGQEVILRCVPISNHLYFYWYRQILGQKVEFLVSFYNNEISEKSEIFDDQFSVERPDGSNFTLKIRSTKLEDSAMYFCATLDRTTGELFFGEGSRLTVL.

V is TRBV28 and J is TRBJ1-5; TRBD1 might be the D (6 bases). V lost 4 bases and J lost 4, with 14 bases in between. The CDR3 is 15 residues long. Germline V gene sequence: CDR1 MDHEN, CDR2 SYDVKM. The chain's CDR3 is CASSSRTEGNQPQHF. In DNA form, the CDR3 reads TGTGCCAGCAGTTCCCGGACAGAGGGGAATCAGCCCCAGCATTTT.

The CDR3 is CASSPRLAGDTQQFF. The CDR3 nucleotides read TGTGCCAGCAGCCCGCGACTAGCGGGGGATACCCAGCAGTTCTTC. V gene TRBV7-7 combines with J gene TRBJ2-1; 12 nucleotides align to TRBD2. V gave up 5 bases and J gave up 11 bases; unmatched junction bases: 10. The CDR3 is 15 residues long. The germline V gene encodes CDR1 SSHAT and CDR2 FNYEAQ (reference sequence).

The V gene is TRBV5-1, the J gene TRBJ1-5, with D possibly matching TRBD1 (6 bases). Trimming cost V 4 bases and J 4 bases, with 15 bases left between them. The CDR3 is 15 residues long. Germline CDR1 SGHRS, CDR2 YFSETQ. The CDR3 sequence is CASSEGTSFNQPQHF. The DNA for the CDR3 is TGCGCCAGCAGCGAGGGGACAAGCTTTAATCAGCCCCAGCATTTT.

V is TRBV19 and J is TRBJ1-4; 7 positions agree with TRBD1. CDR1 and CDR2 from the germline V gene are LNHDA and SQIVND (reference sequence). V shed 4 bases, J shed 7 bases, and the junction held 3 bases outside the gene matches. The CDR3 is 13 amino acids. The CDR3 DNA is TGTGCCAGTAGTAGACAGGGCGCTGAAAAACTGTTTTTT. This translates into CASSRQGAEKLFF.

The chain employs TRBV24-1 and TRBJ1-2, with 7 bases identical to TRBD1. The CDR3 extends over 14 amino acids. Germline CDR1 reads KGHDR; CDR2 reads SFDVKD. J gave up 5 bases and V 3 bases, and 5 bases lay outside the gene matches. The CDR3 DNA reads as TGTGCCACCAGTGATATGACAGGGAAGTATGGCTACACCTTC. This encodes CATSDMTGKYGYTF.

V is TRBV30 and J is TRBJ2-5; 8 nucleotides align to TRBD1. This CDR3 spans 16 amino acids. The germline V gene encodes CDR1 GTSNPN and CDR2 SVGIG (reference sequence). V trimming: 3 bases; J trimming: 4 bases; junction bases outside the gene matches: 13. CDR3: CAWSPWGGQGRETQYF. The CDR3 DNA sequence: TGTGCCTGGAGCCCCTGGGGAGGACAGGGTAGAGAGACCCAGTACTTC.

The CDR3 spells CASSGPGGVNGYTF. The CDR3 DNA sequence: TGTGCCAGCAGTGGGCCAGGAGGCGTTAATGGCTACACCTTC. This chain connects TRBV6-2 or TRBV6-3 to TRBJ1-2; D is uncertain. CDR1 and CDR2 (germline): MNHEY, SVGEGT. The CDR3 runs to 14 residues. The V and J ends lost 5 bases and 6 bases respectively, with 16 bases between them.